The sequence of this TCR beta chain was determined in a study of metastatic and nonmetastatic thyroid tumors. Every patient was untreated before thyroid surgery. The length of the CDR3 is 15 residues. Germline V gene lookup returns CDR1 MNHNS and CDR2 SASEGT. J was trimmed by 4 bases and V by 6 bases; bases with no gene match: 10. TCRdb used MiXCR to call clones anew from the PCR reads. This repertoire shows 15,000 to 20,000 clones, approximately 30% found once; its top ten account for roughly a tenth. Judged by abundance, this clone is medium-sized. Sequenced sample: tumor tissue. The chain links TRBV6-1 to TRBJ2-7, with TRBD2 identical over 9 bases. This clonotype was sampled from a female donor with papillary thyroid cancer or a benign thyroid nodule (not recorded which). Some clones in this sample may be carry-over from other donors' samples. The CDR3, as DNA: TGTGCCAGCAGACTTTTTAGCGGGAGCAAGTACGAGCAGTACTTC. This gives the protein CASRLFSGSKYEQYF.